A single TCR beta chain is shown here with its context. Its target is not known. Per the germline V gene, CDR1 is LGHDT and CDR2 is YNNKEL (reference sequence). V lost 1 base and J lost 4; bases outside the gene matches: 10. This CDR3 has 17 amino acids. Unique molecular identifiers were present on cDNA, and template switching added a universal primer site. TCRdb re-analysed the 5' RACE reads in MiXCR, keeping a single row per CDR3 protein. The top ten hold just over 7% of the sample, which has approximately 350,000 distinct CDR3 sequences, approximately 13% seen once. The source of the sample is a study of identical twins. Whole-study findings and limits: Cross-sectional statistical analysis was relied on for the conclusions, without the same donors being followed. Models underestimated how often monozygotic twins shared out-of-frame TCR alpha. Weaker excess twin sharing was observed in beta out-of-frame sequences.

This sample also belongs to another study, concerning yellow fever vaccine responses in identical twins.

The chain uses TRBV3-1 and TRBJ2-5; 9 bases line up with TRBD1. The receptor was derived from a woman aged 18-29 years in good health. The sample consisted of CD8+ T cells sorted from blood. Here the CDR3 DNA reads TGTGCCAGCAGCCAAGCTCAGGAGGGACAGGGTGTAGAGACCCAGTACTTC. Protein sequence: CASSQAQEGQGVETQYF.